Listed below are T cell receptor beta chains from one sample, sequenced in a study of cytomegalovirus exposure and HLA in healthy donors. The protocol was immunoSEQ multiplex PCR, while the TCRdb copy is restricted to in-frame clones and leaves out a portion. The sample yields fewer than 250,000 clones, around 76% seen once. The sequenced material came from PBMCs. The source of these receptors is a man aged 40-49 years in good health and CMV-seropositive. Both conserved end residues are part of each CDR3. Each record gives: D gene, V gene, J gene, clone size, CDR3 protein, CDR3 DNA. D genes are given only for firm matches. Clone size appears in some rows only: once, few, many, or a class for an expanded clone.

D gene: -
V gene: TRBV5-6
J gene: TRBJ1-5
clone size: -
CDR3 protein: CASTFGGGDQPQHF
CDR3 DNA: TGTGCCAGCACCTTTGGGGGAGGGGATCAGCCCCAGCATTTT

D gene: -
V gene: TRBV14
J gene: TRBJ1-2
clone size: -
CDR3 protein: CASSPTAVGYGYTF
CDR3 DNA: TGTGCCAGCAGCCCGACGGCGGTAGGCTATGGCTACACCTTC

D gene: TRBD1
V gene: TRBV11-3
J gene: TRBJ2-4
clone size: -
CDR3 protein: CASSSPGQGVAKNIQYF
CDR3 DNA: TGTGCCAGCAGTTCACCGGGACAGGGGGTAGCCAAAAACATTCAGTACTTC

D gene: -
V gene: TRBV6-4
J gene: TRBJ1-4
clone size: once
CDR3 protein: CASSESVGTNEKLFF
CDR3 DNA: TGTGCCAGCAGTGAATCGGTTGGAACTAATGAAAAACTGTTTTTT

D gene: -
V gene: TRBV7-6
J gene: TRBJ1-1
clone size: -
CDR3 protein: CASSWGGTNTEAFF
CDR3 DNA: TGTGCCAGCAGCTGGGGGGGGACGAACACTGAAGCTTTCTTT

D gene: -
V gene: TRBV5-8
J gene: TRBJ1-5
clone size: -
CDR3 protein: CASSLVVGISNQPQHF
CDR3 DNA: TGTGCCAGCAGCTTGGTGGTCGGGATTAGCAATCAGCCCCAGCATTTT

D gene: -
V gene: TRBV10-1
J gene: TRBJ2-1
clone size: -
CDR3 protein: CASSESPPGNPKDEQFF
CDR3 DNA: TGCGCCAGCAGTGAGTCCCCCCCAGGCAACCCAAAGGATGAGCAGTTCTTC

D gene: -
V gene: TRBV19
J gene: TRBJ2-1
clone size: -
CDR3 protein: CASSILIGNEQFF
CDR3 DNA: TGTGCCAGTAGTATCTTAATCGGGAATGAGCAGTTCTTC

D gene: -
V gene: TRBV19
J gene: TRBJ1-1
clone size: -
CDR3 protein: CASSIGAGTTEAFF
CDR3 DNA: TGTGCCAGTAGTATAGGGGCGGGGACCACTGAAGCTTTCTTT

D gene: TRBD1
V gene: TRBV25-1
J gene: TRBJ2-5
clone size: -
CDR3 protein: CASSPNRQGRETQYF
CDR3 DNA: TGTGCCAGCAGTCCCAACCGACAGGGGAGAGAGACCCAGTACTTC

D gene: -
V gene: TRBV7-3
J gene: TRBJ2-1
clone size: -
CDR3 protein: CASSPPGGNEQFF
CDR3 DNA: TGTGCCAGCAGCCCCCCCGGGGGCAATGAGCAGTTCTTC

D gene: TRBD1
V gene: TRBV7-9
J gene: TRBJ2-1
clone size: -
CDR3 protein: CASSLVGRGLSEQFF
CDR3 DNA: TGTGCCAGCAGCTTAGTCGGCAGGGGGCTTAGTGAGCAGTTCTTC

D gene: TRBD1
V gene: TRBV19
J gene: TRBJ2-5
clone size: -
CDR3 protein: CASSIVGGPLGETQYF
CDR3 DNA: TGTGCCAGTAGTATAGTAGGGGGCCCCCTTGGAGAGACCCAGTACTTC

D gene: -
V gene: TRBV4-1
J gene: TRBJ1-4
clone size: -
CDR3 protein: CASSLDRLREKLFF
CDR3 DNA: TGCGCCAGCAGCCTCGACAGGCTGAGGGAAAAACTGTTTTTT

D gene: -
V gene: TRBV19
J gene: TRBJ2-5
clone size: once
CDR3 protein: CASSFTGNGETQYF
CDR3 DNA: TGTGCCAGTAGTTTCACAGGGAATGGAGAGACCCAGTACTTC

D gene: TRBD1
V gene: TRBV5-1
J gene: TRBJ1-2
clone size: -
CDR3 protein: CASSPGTGANYGYTF
CDR3 DNA: TGCGCCAGCAGCCCAGGGACAGGGGCGAACTATGGCTACACCTTC

D gene: TRBD2
V gene: TRBV4-1
J gene: TRBJ2-7
clone size: -
CDR3 protein: CASSQGSSGTYEQYF
CDR3 DNA: TGCGCCAGCAGCCAAGGGAGTAGCGGGACCTACGAGCAGTACTTC

D gene: -
V gene: TRBV4-1
J gene: TRBJ1-1
clone size: -
CDR3 protein: CASSQAGEVWSMNTEAFF
CDR3 DNA: TGCGCCAGCAGCCAGGCGGGAGAGGTATGGTCCATGAACACTGAAGCTTTCTTT

D gene: -
V gene: TRBV6-1
J gene: TRBJ1-1
clone size: -
CDR3 protein: CASSGATEAFF
CDR3 DNA: TGTGCCAGCAGTGGGGCAACTGAAGCTTTCTTT

D gene: TRBD2
V gene: TRBV10-2
J gene: TRBJ2-1
clone size: -
CDR3 protein: CATGAGVSYNEQFF
CDR3 DNA: TGCGCCACCGGAGCGGGAGTTTCCTACAATGAGCAGTTCTTC